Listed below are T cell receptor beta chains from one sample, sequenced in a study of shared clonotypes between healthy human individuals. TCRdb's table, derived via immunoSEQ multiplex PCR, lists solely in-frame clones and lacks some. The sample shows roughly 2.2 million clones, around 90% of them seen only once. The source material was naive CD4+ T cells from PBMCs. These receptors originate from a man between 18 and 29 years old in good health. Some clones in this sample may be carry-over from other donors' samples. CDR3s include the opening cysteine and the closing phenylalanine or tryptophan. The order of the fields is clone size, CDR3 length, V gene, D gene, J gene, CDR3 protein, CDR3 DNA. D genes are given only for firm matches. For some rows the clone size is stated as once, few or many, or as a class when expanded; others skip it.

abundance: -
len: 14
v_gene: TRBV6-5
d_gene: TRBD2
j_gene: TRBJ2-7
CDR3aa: CASSRLAGGPRQYF
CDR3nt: TGTGCCAGCAGTAGACTAGCGGGAGGGCCGCGGCAGTACTTC

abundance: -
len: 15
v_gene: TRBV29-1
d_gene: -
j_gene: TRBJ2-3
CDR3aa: CSVEARQLSTDTQYF
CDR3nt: TGCAGCGTTGAAGCCAGACAGTTAAGCACAGATACGCAGTATTTT

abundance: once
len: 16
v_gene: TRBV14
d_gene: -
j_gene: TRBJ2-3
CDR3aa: CASSLLGSNSGDTQYF
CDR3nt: TGTGCCAGCAGCCTTCTTGGCTCCAACTCGGGAGATACGCAGTATTTT

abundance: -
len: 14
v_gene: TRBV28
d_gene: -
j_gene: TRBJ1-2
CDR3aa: CASSFAGTNYGYTF
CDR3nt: TGTGCCAGCAGTTTCGCAGGTACTAACTATGGCTACACCTTC

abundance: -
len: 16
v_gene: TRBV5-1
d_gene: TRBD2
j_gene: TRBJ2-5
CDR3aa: CASSSGDSGRGKTQYF
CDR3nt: TGCGCCAGCAGCTCCGGTGATAGCGGGAGGGGGAAGACCCAGTACTTC

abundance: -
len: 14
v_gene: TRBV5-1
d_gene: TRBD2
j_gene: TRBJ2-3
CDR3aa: CASKLAGYADTQYF
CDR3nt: TGCGCCAGCAAGTTAGCGGGATACGCAGATACGCAGTATTTT

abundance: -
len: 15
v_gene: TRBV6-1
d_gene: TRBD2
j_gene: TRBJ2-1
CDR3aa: CASRGLAGDYNEQFF
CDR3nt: TGTGCCAGCAGAGGACTAGCGGGAGACTACAATGAGCAGTTCTTC

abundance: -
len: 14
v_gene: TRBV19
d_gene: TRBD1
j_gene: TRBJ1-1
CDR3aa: CASRSGQANTEAFF
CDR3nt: TGTGCCAGTAGGTCAGGACAGGCCAACACTGAAGCTTTCTTT

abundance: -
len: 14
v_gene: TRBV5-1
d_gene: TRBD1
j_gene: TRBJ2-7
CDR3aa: CASSNRQGVGEQYF
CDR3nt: TGCGCCAGCAGCAACCGACAGGGGGTGGGGGAGCAGTACTTC

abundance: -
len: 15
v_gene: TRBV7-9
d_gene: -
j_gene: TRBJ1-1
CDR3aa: CASSFTKGLLAEAFF
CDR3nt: TGTGCCAGCAGCTTTACAAAGGGGCTACTCGCCGAAGCTTTCTTT

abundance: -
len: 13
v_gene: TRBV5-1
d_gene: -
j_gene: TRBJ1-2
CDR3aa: CASNPGDNYGYTF
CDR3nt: TGCGCCAGCAACCCAGGGGACAACTATGGCTACACCTTC

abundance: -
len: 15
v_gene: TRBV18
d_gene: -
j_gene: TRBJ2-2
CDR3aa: CASSTSTGNTGELFF
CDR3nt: TGTGCCAGCTCAACGTCGACAGGGAACACCGGGGAGCTGTTTTTT

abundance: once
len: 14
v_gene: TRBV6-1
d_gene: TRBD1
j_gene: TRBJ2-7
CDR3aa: CASRPGTGVYEQYF
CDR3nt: TGTGCCAGCAGGCCCGGGACAGGGGTATACGAGCAGTACTTC

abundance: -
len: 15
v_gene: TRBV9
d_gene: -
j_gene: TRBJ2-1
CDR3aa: CASSQSGLSYNEQFF
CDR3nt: TGTGCCAGCAGTCAAAGCGGGCTCTCCTACAATGAGCAGTTCTTC

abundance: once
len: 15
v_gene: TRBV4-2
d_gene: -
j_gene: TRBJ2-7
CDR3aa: CASSHERTVPYEQYF
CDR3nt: TGTGCCAGCAGCCACGAAAGGACGGTGCCCTACGAGCAGTACTTC

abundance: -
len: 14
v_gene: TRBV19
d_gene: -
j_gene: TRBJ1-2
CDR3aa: CASSILEANYGYTF
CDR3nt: TGTGCCAGTAGTATATTAGAGGCGAACTATGGCTACACCTTC

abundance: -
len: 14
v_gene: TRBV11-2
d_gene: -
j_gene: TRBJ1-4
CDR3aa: CASSPRWGNEKLFF
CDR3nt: TGTGCCAGCAGCCCTCGCTGGGGGAATGAAAAACTGTTTTTT

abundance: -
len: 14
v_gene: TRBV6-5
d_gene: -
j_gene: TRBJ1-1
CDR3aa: CASTKLGMNTEAFF
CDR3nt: TGTGCCAGCACCAAGCTTGGCATGAACACTGAAGCTTTCTTT

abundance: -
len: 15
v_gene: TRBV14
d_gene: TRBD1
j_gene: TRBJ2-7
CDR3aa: CASSRPGTGVYEQYF
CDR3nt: TGTGCCAGCAGCCGCCCCGGGACAGGGGTCTACGAGCAGTACTTC

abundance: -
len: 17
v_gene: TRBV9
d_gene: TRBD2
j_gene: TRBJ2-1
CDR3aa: CASSARTSGTSYNEQFF
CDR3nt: TGTGCCAGCAGCGCGCGGACTAGCGGGACCAGCTACAATGAGCAGTTCTTC

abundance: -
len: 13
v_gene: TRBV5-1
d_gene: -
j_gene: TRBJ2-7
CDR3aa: CASSSGQRYEQYF
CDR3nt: TGCGCCAGCAGCTCCGGACAACGATACGAGCAGTACTTC

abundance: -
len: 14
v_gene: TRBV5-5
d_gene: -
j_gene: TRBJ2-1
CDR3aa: CASSPGSSYNEQFF
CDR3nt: TGTGCCAGCAGCCCAGGGTCCTCCTACAATGAGCAGTTCTTC

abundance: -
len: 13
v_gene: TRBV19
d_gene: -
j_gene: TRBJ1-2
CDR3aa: CASSIGREGGYTF
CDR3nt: TGTGCCAGTAGTATCGGCAGGGAAGGTGGCTACACCTTC

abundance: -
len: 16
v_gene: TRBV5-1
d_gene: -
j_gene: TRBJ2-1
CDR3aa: CASSLLPAPAYNEQFF
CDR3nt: TGCGCCAGCAGCTTGTTACCAGCCCCCGCCTACAATGAGCAGTTCTTC

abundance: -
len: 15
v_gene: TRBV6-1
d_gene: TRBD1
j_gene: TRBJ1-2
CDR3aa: CASSEWTGAFAGYTF
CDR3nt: TGTGCCAGCAGTGAGTGGACAGGGGCGTTTGCTGGCTACACCTTC

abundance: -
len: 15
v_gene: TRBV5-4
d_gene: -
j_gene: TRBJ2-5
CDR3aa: CASSLANRDQETQYF
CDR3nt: TGTGCCAGCAGCTTGGCGAACAGGGACCAAGAGACCCAGTACTTC

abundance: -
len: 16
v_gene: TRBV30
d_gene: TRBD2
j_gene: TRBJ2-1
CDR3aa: CAWSAGLAGVGGEQFF
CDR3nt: TGTGCCTGGAGTGCCGGACTAGCGGGAGTTGGCGGTGAGCAGTTCTTC

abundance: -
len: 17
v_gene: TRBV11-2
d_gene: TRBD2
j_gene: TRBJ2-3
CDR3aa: CASSFGASGAFTDTQYF
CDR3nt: TGTGCCAGCAGCTTTGGGGCTAGCGGGGCTTTCACAGATACGCAGTATTTT

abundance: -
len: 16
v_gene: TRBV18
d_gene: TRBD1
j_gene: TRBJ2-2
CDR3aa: CASSLQGAIGTGELFF
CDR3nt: TGTGCCAGCTCGCTACAGGGGGCTATAGGAACCGGGGAGCTGTTTTTT

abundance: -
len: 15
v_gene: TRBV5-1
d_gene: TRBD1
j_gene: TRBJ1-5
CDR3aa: CASSLGTGFPQPQHF
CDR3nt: TGCGCCAGCAGCTTGGGGACAGGGTTCCCTCAGCCCCAGCATTTT

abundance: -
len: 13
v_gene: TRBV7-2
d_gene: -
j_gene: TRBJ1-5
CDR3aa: CASSAAQVRPQHF
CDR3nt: TGTGCCAGCAGTGCCGCCCAGGTGAGGCCCCAGCATTTT

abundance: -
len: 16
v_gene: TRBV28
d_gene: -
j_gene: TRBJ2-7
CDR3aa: CASSPTTGLQGVEQYF
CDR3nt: TGTGCCAGCAGTCCAACAACGGGACTCCAGGGGGTCGAGCAGTACTTC

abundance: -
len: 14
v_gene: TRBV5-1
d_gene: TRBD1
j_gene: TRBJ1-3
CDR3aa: CASSLGQDGNTIYF
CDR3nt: TGCGCCAGCAGCTTAGGACAGGATGGAAACACCATATATTTT

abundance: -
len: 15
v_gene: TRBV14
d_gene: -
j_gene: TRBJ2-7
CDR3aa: CASSHLGTRFTEQYF
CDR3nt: TGTGCCAGCAGCCATCTAGGGACCCGGTTTACCGAGCAGTACTTC

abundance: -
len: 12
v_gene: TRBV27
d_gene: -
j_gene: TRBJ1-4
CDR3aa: CASSDLGEKLFF
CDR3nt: TGTGCCAGCAGTGACCTGGGGGAAAAACTGTTTTTT

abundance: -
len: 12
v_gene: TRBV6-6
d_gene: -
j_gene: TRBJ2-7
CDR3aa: CASSRVRDKQYF
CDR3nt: TGTGCCAGCAGTAGGGTGAGGGACAAGCAGTACTTC

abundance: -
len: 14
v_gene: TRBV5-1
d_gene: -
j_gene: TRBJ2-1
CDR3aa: CASSLEDPRNEQFF
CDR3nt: TGCGCCAGCAGCTTGGAGGACCCAAGGAATGAGCAGTTCTTC

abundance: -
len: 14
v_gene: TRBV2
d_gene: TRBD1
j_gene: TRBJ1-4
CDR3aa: CASSTGTVNEKLFF
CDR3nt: TGTGCCAGCAGTACAGGGACAGTTAATGAAAAACTGTTTTTT

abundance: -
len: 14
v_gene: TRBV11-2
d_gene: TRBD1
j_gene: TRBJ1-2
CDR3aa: CASSLGTGFYGYTF
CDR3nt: TGTGCCAGCAGCTTAGGGACAGGGTTCTATGGCTACACCTTC

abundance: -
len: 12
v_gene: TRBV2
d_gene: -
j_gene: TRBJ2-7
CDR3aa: CASRQTGGEQYF
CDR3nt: TGTGCCAGCAGACAGACAGGAGGAGAGCAGTACTTC

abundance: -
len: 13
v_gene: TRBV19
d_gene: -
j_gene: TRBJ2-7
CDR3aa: CASSTIQGYEQYF
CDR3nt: TGTGCCAGTAGTACCATACAGGGCTACGAGCAGTACTTC

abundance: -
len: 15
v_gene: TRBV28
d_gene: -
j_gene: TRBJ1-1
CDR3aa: CASMSRQIYLTEAFF
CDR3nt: TGTGCCAGCATGTCCCGACAGATATATCTCACTGAAGCTTTCTTT

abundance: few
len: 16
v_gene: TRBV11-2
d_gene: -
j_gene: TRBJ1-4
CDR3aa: CASSSKYSTTNEKLFF
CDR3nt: TGTGCCAGCAGCTCGAAATACAGTACAACTAATGAAAAACTGTTTTTT

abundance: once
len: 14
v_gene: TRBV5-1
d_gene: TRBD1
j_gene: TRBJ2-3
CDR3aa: CASSFRDSSDTQYF
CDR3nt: TGCGCCAGCAGCTTCCGGGACAGTTCAGATACGCAGTATTTT

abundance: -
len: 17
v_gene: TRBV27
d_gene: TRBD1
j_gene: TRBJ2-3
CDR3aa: CASSPYISPDRGDTQYF
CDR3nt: TGTGCCAGCAGTCCGTATATTTCCCCGGACAGGGGAGATACGCAGTATTTT

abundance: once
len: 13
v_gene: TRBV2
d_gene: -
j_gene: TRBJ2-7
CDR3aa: CASFQGPDYEQYF
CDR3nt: TGTGCCAGCTTTCAGGGACCGGATTACGAGCAGTACTTC

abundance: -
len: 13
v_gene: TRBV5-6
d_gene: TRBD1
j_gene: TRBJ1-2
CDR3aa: CASSSTGAYGYTF
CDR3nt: TGTGCCAGCAGCTCGACAGGGGCCTATGGCTACACCTTC

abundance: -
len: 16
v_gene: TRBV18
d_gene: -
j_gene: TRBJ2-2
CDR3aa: CASSRNTGKGTGELFF
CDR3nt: TGTGCCAGCTCGCGGAACACAGGGAAGGGCACCGGGGAGCTGTTTTTT

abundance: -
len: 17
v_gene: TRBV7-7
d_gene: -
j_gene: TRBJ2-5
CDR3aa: CASSLELWGSRRKTQYF
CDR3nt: TGTGCCAGCAGCTTAGAGTTGTGGGGAAGTAGGAGAAAGACCCAGTACTTC

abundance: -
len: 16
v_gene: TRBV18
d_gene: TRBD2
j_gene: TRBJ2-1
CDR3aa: CASSKLGTSVNNEQFF
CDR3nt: TGTGCCAGCTCTAAATTGGGGACTAGCGTAAACAATGAGCAGTTCTTC

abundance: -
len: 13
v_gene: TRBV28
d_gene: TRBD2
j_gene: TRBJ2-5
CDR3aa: CASQRGGQETQYF
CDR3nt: TGTGCCAGCCAGCGCGGGGGGCAAGAGACCCAGTACTTC

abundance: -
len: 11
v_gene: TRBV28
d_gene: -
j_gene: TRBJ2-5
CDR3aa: CASNVRGTQYF
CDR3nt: TGTGCCAGCAACGTGCGGGGGACCCAGTACTTC

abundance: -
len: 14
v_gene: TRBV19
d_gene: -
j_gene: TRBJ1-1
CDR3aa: CASTSRDVSTEAFF
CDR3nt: TGTGCCAGCACCTCGCGGGACGTGTCCACTGAAGCTTTCTTT

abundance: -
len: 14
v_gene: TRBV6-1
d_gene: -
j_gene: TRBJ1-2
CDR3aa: CASSEWGQGARTSF
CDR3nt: -